Given below is one T cell receptor (beta chain) in context. PCR amplification relied on 60 Vbeta primers (plus 13 Jbeta primers). Sequencing used immunoSEQ multiplex PCR; TCRdb keeps in-frame clones, though not all of them. The table has 100,000 to 150,000 clones, over 9.5% seen once. The sample is drawn from a study of cytomegalovirus exposure and HLA in healthy donors. The CDR3 is 15 amino acids. The germline CDR1 and CDR2 sequences are ENHRY and SYGVKD. V trimming: 2 bases; J trimming: 2 bases; junction bases outside the gene matches: 1. The chain couples TRBV10-3 to TRBJ1-3, with 9 bases that match TRBD1. Input material: PBMCs. This TCR came from a woman aged 18 to 35 in good health and CMV-seropositive. This CDR3 is CAISERQGAGNTIYF. CDR3 DNA sequence: TGTGCCATCAGTGAGAGACAGGGGGCTGGAAACACCATATATTTT.